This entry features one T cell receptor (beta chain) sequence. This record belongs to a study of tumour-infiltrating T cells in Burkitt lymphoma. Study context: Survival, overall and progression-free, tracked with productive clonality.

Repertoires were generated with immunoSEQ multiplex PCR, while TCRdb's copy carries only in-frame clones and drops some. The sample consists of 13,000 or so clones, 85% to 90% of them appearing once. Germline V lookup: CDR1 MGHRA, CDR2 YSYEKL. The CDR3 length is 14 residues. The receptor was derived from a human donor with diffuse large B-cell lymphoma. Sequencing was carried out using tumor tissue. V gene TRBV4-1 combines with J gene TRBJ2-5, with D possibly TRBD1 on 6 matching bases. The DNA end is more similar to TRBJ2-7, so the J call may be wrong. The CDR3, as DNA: TGCGCCAGCAGCCAAACTATGGGGGCGTACGAGCAGTACTTC. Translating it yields CASSQTMGAYEQYF.